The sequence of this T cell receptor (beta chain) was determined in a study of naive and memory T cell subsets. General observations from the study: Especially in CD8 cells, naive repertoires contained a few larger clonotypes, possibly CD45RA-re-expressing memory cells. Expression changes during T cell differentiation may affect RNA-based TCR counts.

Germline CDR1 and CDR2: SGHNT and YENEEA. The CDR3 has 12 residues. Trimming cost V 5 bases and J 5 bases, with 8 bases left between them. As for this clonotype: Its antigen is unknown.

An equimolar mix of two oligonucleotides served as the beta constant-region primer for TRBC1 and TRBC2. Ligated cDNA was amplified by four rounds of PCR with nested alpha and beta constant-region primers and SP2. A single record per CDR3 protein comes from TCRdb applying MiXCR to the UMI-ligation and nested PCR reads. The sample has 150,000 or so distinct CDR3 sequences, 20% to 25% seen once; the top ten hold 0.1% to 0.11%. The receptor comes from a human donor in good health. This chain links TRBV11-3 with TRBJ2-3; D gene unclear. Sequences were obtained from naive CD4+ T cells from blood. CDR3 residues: CASSVTRDTQYF. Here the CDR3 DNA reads TGTGCCAGCAGCGTCACCCGAGATACGCAGTATTTT. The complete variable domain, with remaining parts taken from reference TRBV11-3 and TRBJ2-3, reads EAGVVQSPRYKIIEKKQPVAFWCNPISGHNTLYWYLQNLGQGPELLIRYENEEAVDDSQLPKDRFSAERLKGVDSTLKIQPAELGDSAVYLCASSVTRDTQYFGPGTRLTVL.